This T cell receptor (beta chain) was identified in a study of cytomegalovirus exposure and HLA in healthy donors. Trimming took 8 bases from V and 10 from J; bases not matched to a gene: 22. This CDR3 is 16 amino acids long. CDR1 and CDR2 (germline): MRHNA, SNTAGT. With respect to this clone: Its antigen remains unidentified.

Study results and limitations: Some V segments, TRBV6-2 and TRBV6-3 among them, were indistinguishable and were therefore excluded. Later analysis suggested most CMV-associated TCR beta chains were HLA-restricted. For most TCR beta V segments, an earlier analysis put the productive rate at about 87% or about 30% of the time.

PCR was performed using 60 Vbeta and 13 Jbeta primers. Only in-frame clones appear in the TCRdb table, and some are missing; sequencing was by immunoSEQ multiplex PCR. The data contain about 180,000 clones, around 80% of them seen just once; the ten biggest clones take up around 0.69%. The rearrangement joins TRBV6-4 to TRBJ2-5, with TRBD2 identical over 7 bases. The sequencing input was PBMCs. The receptor's source is a woman in her 40s in good health and CMV-seronegative. The CDR3 DNA reads TGTGCCAGCCGTAGCGGACGGGAGGCCCCGTCAGTAGGCCAGTACTTC. Translated, it gives CASRSGREAPSVGQYF.